This passage covers 16 T cell receptor beta chains from one sample sequenced in a study of response to subunit inactivated influenza vaccine. One entry per CDR3 protein results from TCRdb running MiXCR on the RT-PCR reads. Of hundreds of thousands of distinct CDR3 sequences listed, 25% are singletons. Sample: CD4+ T cells sorted from PBMCs, taken 5 to 6 days after vaccination. These receptor sequences come from a man aged 50 to 60 who received an inactivated influenza vaccine.

V gene TRBV20-1 combines with J gene TRBJ1-5; 7 nucleotides line up with TRBD1. The CDR3 runs 14 residues. CDR1 and CDR2 from the germline V gene are DFQATT and SNEGSKA (reference sequence). With V trimmed by 5 bases and J by 0 bases, 4 bases remained unmatched. CDR3 coding DNA: TGCAGTGCTTGGGACAGCCGTAGCAATCAGCCCCAGCATTTT. Translating it yields CSAWDSRSNQPQHF.

The chain carries TRBV12-3 or TRBV12-4 and TRBJ2-1; 11 bases fit TRBD2. The V and J ends lost 4 bases and 5 bases, in that order; junction bases with no gene match: 4. This CDR3 is 15 amino acids long. The DNA for the CDR3 is TGTGCCAGCAGTTGGACTAGCGGGTTACACAATGAGCAGTTCTTC. The encoded protein is CASSWTSGLHNEQFF.

This clonotype has a handful of counts. The genes are TRBV12-3 or TRBV12-4 and TRBJ2-2; D may be TRBD1 (6 bases). The length of the CDR3 is 15 residues. V was shortened by 7 bases and J by 5 bases, with 17 bases between the two germline ends. CDR3 bases: TGTGCCAGCATCAAAACAGGACAGCGGACCGGGGAGCTGTTTTTT. Translation gives CASIKTGQRTGELFF.

Only a few counts were recorded for this clonotype. This chain uses TRBV6-5 with TRBJ2-2, with 7 nucleotides matching TRBD2. From germline, CDR1 is MNHEY and CDR2 SVGAGI. V lost 0 bases, J lost 5 bases, and 6 bases stayed unmatched. The CDR3 sequence is 16 residues long. The CDR3 sequence is CASSYSNGRLTGELFF. CDR3 bases: TGTGCCAGCAGTTACTCGAACGGGAGGTTAACCGGGGAGCTGTTTTTT.

V is TRBV15 and J is TRBJ1-5; D is unclear. Per germline, CDR1 LNHNV and CDR2 YYDKDF (reference sequence). The ends were cut back, 1 base at V and 7 bases at J, with 5 bases in the middle. The CDR3 covers 12 residues. CDR3 loop: CATSRARQPQHF. The CDR3 bases are TGTGCCACCAGCAGAGCCCGGCAGCCCCAGCATTTT.

This clonotype has only a few counts. The chain carries TRBV19 and TRBJ2-1; D call uncertain. The CDR3 extends over 12 amino acids. Germline CDR1 is LNHDA and CDR2 is SQIVND (reference sequence). The germline V and J ends were trimmed by 5 bases and 16 bases, with 18 bases remaining between them. CDR3 region: CASSSEAAVKFF. CDR3 sequence (DNA): TGTGCCAGTAGTTCTGAGGCGGCCGTGAAATTCTTC.

The rearrangement links TRBV5-1 to TRBJ1-2; weak D call: TRBD1 (6 bases). The CDR3 extends over 16 amino acids. Germline V gene sequence: CDR1 SGHRS, CDR2 YFSETQ. Trimming shortened V by 4 bases and J by 6 bases, and 22 bases separated the two germline ends. CDR3 loop: CASSPGLSGTKDGYTF. The CDR3 region has the DNA TGCGCCAGCAGCCCGGGATTGTCCGGGACAAAAGATGGCTACACCTTC.

This clonotype was picked up a small number of times. The rearrangement links TRBV15 to TRBJ2-1; 9 bases agree with TRBD2. CDR3 length: 13 amino acids. The V gene end was trimmed by 8 bases and the J gene end by 4 bases; junction bases not matched to a gene: 3. Germline V gene sequence: CDR1 LNHNV, CDR2 YYDKDF (reference sequence). The CDR3 bases are TGTGCCACCGGGACTAGCAGTTACAATGAGCAGTTCTTC. It is translated as CATGTSSYNEQFF.

The chain carries TRBV20-1 and TRBJ2-5, with TRBD2 matching over 9 bases. Germline-derived CDR1 and CDR2 are DFQATT and SNEGSKA (reference sequence). The CDR3 consists of 15 residues. Unmatched junction bases numbered 9, after V lost 3 bases and J lost 4 bases. CDR3 amino acids: CSASQSGGRGETQYF. Here the CDR3 DNA reads TGCAGTGCTAGCCAGAGCGGGGGGCGAGGAGAGACCCAGTACTTC.

The chain carries TRBV5-5 and TRBJ1-2, with 7 bases that match TRBD1. Unmatched junction bases numbered 14, after V lost 4 bases and J lost 5 bases. The germline V gene encodes CDR1 SGHKS and CDR2 YYEKEE (reference sequence). This CDR3 spans 16 amino acids. This CDR3 is CASSPLIAGGWYGYTF. CDR3 nucleotide sequence: TGTGCCAGCAGCCCCCTGATCGCAGGGGGGTGGTATGGCTACACCTTC.

The V and J genes are TRBV20-1 and TRBJ2-1; D is unclear. Germline V gene lookup returns CDR1 DFQATT and CDR2 SNEGSKA (reference sequence). The CDR3 loop spans 13 amino acids. V lost 6 bases, J lost 0 bases, and 9 bases lay in between. Here the CDR3 reads CSAERSSYNEQFF. The DNA of the CDR3 is TGCAGTGCAGAGCGTAGCTCCTACAATGAGCAGTTCTTC.

The chain joins TRBV5-1 to TRBJ2-3; TRBD1 matches 12 bases. Germline assignment: CDR1 SGHRS and CDR2 YFSETQ. With V trimmed by 5 bases and J by 6 bases, 4 bases remained unmatched. This CDR3 contains 14 residues. The CDR3 DNA sequence: TGCGCCAGCAGACGGGACAGGGGGCCGGATACGCAGTATTTT. Its translation is CASRRDRGPDTQYF. The entire variable domain, with the rest obtained from reference TRBV5-1 and TRBJ2-3, is as follows: KAGVTQTPRYLIKTRGQQVTLSCSPISGHRSVSWYQQTPGQGLQFLFEYFSETQRNKGNFPGRFSGRQFSNSRSEMNVSTLELGDSALYLCASRRDRGPDTQYFGPGTRLTVL.

V is TRBV7-2 and J is TRBJ2-7, with D possibly being TRBD2 (6 bases). CDR3 length: 15 amino acids. Germline V CDR1 and CDR2: SGHTA, FQGNSA. The V end was cut by 4 bases, the J end by 5 bases, with 18 bases between. The DNA for the CDR3 is TGTGCCAGCAGCTACCTAGCGTCGAAGACCGACGAGCAGTACTTC. Protein product: CASSYLASKTDEQYF.

This clonotype has ten or more counts. The rearrangement links TRBV12-3 or TRBV12-4 to TRBJ1-2, with 8 bases aligning to TRBD1. This CDR3 has 14 amino acids. V was pared by 5 bases and J by 0 bases, with 2 bases of the junction left unmatched. The CDR3 sequence: CASSRTGTNYGYTF. The DNA of the CDR3 is TGTGCCAGCAGTCGGACAGGGACTAACTATGGCTACACCTTC.

This clonotype was counted a few times. This chain uses TRBV7-9 with TRBJ2-7; D is possibly TRBD1 (6 bases). Trimming took 7 bases from V and 5 from J, leaving 15 bases between them. Germline V CDR1 and CDR2: SEHNR, FQNEAQ (reference sequence). The CDR3 covers 13 residues. The CDR3 loop reads CASTLTGNHEQYF. In DNA, the CDR3 is TGTGCCAGCACCCTTACAGGGAACCACGAGCAGTACTTC.

The rearrangement uses TRBV5-1 and TRBJ2-1; TRBD2 agrees at 7 bases. Germline trimming cut 3 bases from V and 5 bases from J; bases unmatched to any gene: 14. This CDR3 spans 17 amino acids. CDR1 is SGHRS, CDR2 YFSETQ, per germline. This chain's CDR3 is CASSSLSPGGGDNEQFF. DNA for the CDR3: TGCGCCAGCAGCTCCTTGAGTCCCGGGGGAGGGGACAATGAGCAGTTCTTC.